The 14 T cell receptor beta chains reported below all come from one sample, sequenced in a study of cytomegalovirus exposure and HLA in healthy donors. In the PCR, 60 Vbeta and 13 Jbeta primers were used. TCRdb's table, derived via immunoSEQ multiplex PCR, lists solely in-frame clones and lacks some. The sample holds 95,000 to 150,000 clones, under 70% seen once. The sequenced material came from PBMCs. These receptors were collected from a man in his late teens or twenties in good health and CMV-seronegative.

This clone appeared a few times. The chain is built from TRBV27 and TRBJ2-5; D unresolved. This CDR3 has 13 residues. Germline V CDR1 and CDR2: MNHEY, SMNVEV (reference sequence). Trimming pared 8 bases from V and 5 bases from J, leaving 15 bases between. In DNA, the CDR3 is TGTGCCAGCGGGCCAGGATCTTGGGAGACCCAGTACTTC. Amino acid sequence: CASGPGSWETQYF.

CDR3 nucleotides: TGCAGCGTTGGGAATAGCGGGGGTGAGCAGTTCTTC. Translating gives CSVGNSGGEQFF. The genes are TRBV29-1 and TRBJ2-1, with 9 nucleotides matching TRBD2. The CDR3 extends over 12 amino acids. Germline CDR1 SQVTM, CDR2 ANQGSEA. V was pared by 4 bases and J by 9 bases, with 4 bases of the junction left unmatched.

This chain joins TRBV2 and TRBJ1-3; D call uncertain. In germline, CDR1 is SNHLY, CDR2 FYNNEI. V was clipped by 3 bases and J by 0 bases, with 15 bases between them. The CDR3 loop spans 17 amino acids. The CDR3 nucleotides are TGTGCCAGCAGTGACCCCGACGGACTAAACTCTGGAAACACCATATATTTT. As protein: CASSDPDGLNSGNTIYF. Full variable domain (outside the CDR3, taken from reference TRBV2 and TRBJ1-3): EPEVTQTPSHQVTQMGQEVILRCVPISNHLYFYWYRQILGQKVEFLVSFYNNEISEKSEIFDDQFSVERPDGSNFTLKIRSTKLEDSAMYFCASSDPDGLNSGNTIYFGEGSWLTVV.

The chain combines TRBV19 with TRBJ2-7; possible D gene TRBD1, 8 bases. Germline V gives CDR1 LNHDA, CDR2 SQIVND (reference sequence). CDR3 size: 17 residues. The V end lost 6 bases, the J end lost 3 bases, and 24 bases lay between the germline ends. The CDR3 loop is CASRPTVGGTGLYEQYF. DNA for the CDR3: TGTGCCAGTAGACCCACCGTCGGGGGGACAGGCCTCTACGAGCAGTACTTC.

The chain combines TRBV28 with TRBJ2-7; D is unresolved. V gave up 10 bases and J gave up 6 bases, with 16 bases separating them. The CDR3 runs to 12 residues. The germline V gene has CDR1 MDHEN and CDR2 SYDVKM. The CDR3 sequence: CATHTTLGEQYF. The DNA for the CDR3 is TGTGCCACTCACACAACCCTTGGCGAGCAGTACTTC.

The rearrangement uses TRBV28 and TRBJ2-3; 8 bases agree with TRBD1. Germline V lookup: CDR1 MDHEN, CDR2 SYDVKM. Germline trimming cut 2 bases from V and 0 bases from J; bases unmatched to any gene: 4. The CDR3 totals 16 residues. The DNA of the CDR3 is TGTGCCAGCAGTTTAGGGACAGGCCAAAGCACAGATACGCAGTATTTT. Translated, it gives CASSLGTGQSTDTQYF.

The chain carries TRBV19 and TRBJ1-2, with TRBD1 matching over 9 bases. There are 14 residues in the CDR3. In germline, CDR1 is LNHDA, CDR2 SQIVND (reference sequence). J was trimmed by 8 bases and V by 5 bases; bases with no gene match: 9. The CDR3 DNA is TGTGCCAGTAGTTCGACCGGGACAGGGAGCGGCTACACCTTC. This translates into CASSSTGTGSGYTF.

The genes are TRBV6-6 and TRBJ1-1, with a weak D call TRBD1 (5 bases). The CDR3 consists of 13 residues. CDR1 and CDR2 from the germline V gene are MNHNY and SVGAGI (reference sequence). Trimming shortened V by 5 bases and J by 5 bases, and 12 bases separated the two germline ends. The CDR3 DNA reads TGTGCCAGCAGTCCTCCCGGGGGTACTGAAGCTTTCTTT. Translated: CASSPPGGTEAFF.

The table lists this clone with a few counts. The rearrangement joins TRBV27 to TRBJ1-2; 8 positions agree with TRBD1. Trimming cost V 2 bases and J 4 bases; bases outside gene matches: 9. Germline V gene sequence: CDR1 MNHEY, CDR2 SMNVEV (reference sequence). The CDR3 is 16 residues long. Here the CDR3 reads CASSLRMDRALYGYTF. The CDR3 nucleotides read TGTGCCAGCAGTTTACGGATGGACAGGGCCCTCTATGGCTACACCTTC.

The chain recombines TRBV6-1 with TRBJ2-7; 8 nucleotides match TRBD1. The CDR3 extends over 13 amino acids. Germline CDR1 reads MNHNS; CDR2 reads SASEGT. The V gene end was trimmed by 4 bases and the J gene end by 2 bases; junction bases not matched to a gene: 1. CDR3: CASSGTGTYEQYF. CDR3 DNA sequence: TGTGCCAGCAGTGGGACAGGGACCTACGAGCAGTACTTC.

The J gene is TRBJ1-2, the V gene TRBV6-6; D not resolved. Germline assignment: CDR1 MNHNY and CDR2 SVGAGI (reference sequence). The CDR3 loop spans 12 amino acids. Trimming shortened V by 6 bases and J by 0 bases, and 5 bases separated the two germline ends. The CDR3 DNA follows: TGTGCCAGCAGCGGGTCTAACTATGGCTACACCTTC. This translates into CASSGSNYGYTF.

Remarks on this clone: A read error may produce the germline difference seen at one junction end. The chain has TRBV30 and TRBJ2-7; 12 nucleotides agree with TRBD2. The CDR3 is 16 amino acids. CDR1 is GTSNPN and CDR2 is SVGIG in the germline V gene (reference sequence). CDR3 sequence: CARSFGLAGLSYEQYF. The CDR3 coding sequence is TGTGCCCGGAGTTTCGGACTAGCGGGACTATCCTACGAGCAGTACTTC.

This chain links TRBV29-1 with TRBJ1-1; D ambiguous. There are 15 residues in the CDR3. CDR1 is SQVTM, CDR2 ANQGSEA, per germline. The V and J ends lost 4 bases and 1 base respectively, with 16 bases between them. As DNA, the CDR3 is TGCAGCGTTGTTTGGCGGCCGAGGCAGAACACTGAAGCTTTCTTT. Protein: CSVVWRPRQNTEAFF.

This clone was seen more than once but under ten times. The V call is TRBV18, the J call TRBJ1-5; TRBD1 agrees at 7 bases. Germline assignment: CDR1 KGHSH and CDR2 LQKENI. The V and J ends lost 5 bases and 5 bases, in that order; junction bases with no gene match: 0. CDR3 size: 12 residues. CDR3: CASSTGDQPQHF. CDR3 in DNA: TGTGCCAGCTCAACAGGGGATCAGCCCCAGCATTTT. Filled out from reference TRBV18 and TRBJ1-5, the complete variable domain reads NAGVMQNPRHLVRRRGQEARLRCSPMKGHSHVYWYRQLPEEGLKFMVYLQKENIIDESGMPKERFSAEFPKEGPSILRIQQVVRGDSAAYFCASSTGDQPQHFGDGTRLSIL.